This is a list of T cell receptor beta chains from one sample in a study of blood T cell repertoires in COVID-19. Produced via immunoSEQ multiplex PCR; TCRdb's table is partial and in-frame only. Among about 180,000 clones listed, 86% were seen once. Sequenced material: PBMCs or T cells enriched from blood (not recorded which). The receptors stem from a woman aged 25 to 39 who had recovered from COVID-19. Both conserved end residues are trimmed from each CDR3. The size entry is marked missing in some rows and otherwise reads once, few, many or a size class.

clone_size,j_call,v_call,cdr3_aa
NA,TRBJ2-3,TRBV19,ASRPRGAGGSTDTQY
NA,TRBJ1-1,TRBV6-6,ASSPITGGLVSEAF
NA,TRBJ2-7,TRBV5-4,ASSRRDRGYEQY
NA,TRBJ2-2,TRBV11-3,ASSGREYGELF
NA,TRBJ2-7,TRBV4-1,ASSQAVTTPYYEQY
NA,TRBJ2-7,TRBV29-1,SVAYGNSYEQY
NA,TRBJ2-2,TRBV19,ASTKRDLVDTGELF
NA,TRBJ2-3,TRBV7-2,ASSQSPGGAGGDTQY
NA,TRBJ2-7,TRBV5-1,ASSLYGLAGGNEQY
many,TRBJ1-4,TRBV7-9,ASSLASGTGDEKLF
NA,TRBJ1-2,TRBV28,ASSLRDRVNYGYT